The 3 T cell receptor beta chains below come from one sample, sequenced in a study of cytomegalovirus exposure and HLA in healthy donors. Produced via immunoSEQ multiplex PCR; TCRdb's table is partial and in-frame only. This table holds about 360,000 clones, 70% to 90% found once. Sequenced material: PBMCs. The receptor source for this set is a woman aged 18-30 years in good health and CMV-seronegative.

This rearrangement joins TRBV7-9 to TRBJ1-4; 9 positions agree with TRBD1. Germline assignment: CDR1 SEHNR and CDR2 FQNEAQ (reference sequence). There are 14 residues in the CDR3. Trimming cost V 5 bases and J 7 bases; bases outside gene matches: 5. This chain's CDR3 is CASSPGTGIEKLFF. The DNA of the CDR3 is TGTGCCAGCAGCCCCGGGACAGGGATTGAAAAACTGTTTTTT.

This clone was seen once. The chain uses TRBV4-1 and TRBJ2-7, with D tentatively TRBD1 (7 bases). The CDR3 covers 15 residues. Looked up from germline, CDR1 is MGHRA and CDR2 is YSYEKL. The ends were cut back, 4 bases at V and 4 bases at J, with 17 bases in the middle. The CDR3 region has the DNA TGCGCCAGCAGCCTCCGCGGGACAGCATTTTACGAGCAGTACTTC. Protein: CASSLRGTAFYEQYF.

This clone was observed a handful of times. The chain links TRBV6-1 to TRBJ1-6, with D perhaps TRBD1 (6 bases). V lost 7 bases and J 16 bases, leaving 17 bases between the germline ends. CDR3 size: 12 residues. CDR1 MNHNS and CDR2 SASEGT come from the germline V gene. The CDR3 spells CASNHRVGDLHF. CDR3 in DNA: TGTGCCAGCAACCACAGGGTGGGGGATCTCCACTTT.